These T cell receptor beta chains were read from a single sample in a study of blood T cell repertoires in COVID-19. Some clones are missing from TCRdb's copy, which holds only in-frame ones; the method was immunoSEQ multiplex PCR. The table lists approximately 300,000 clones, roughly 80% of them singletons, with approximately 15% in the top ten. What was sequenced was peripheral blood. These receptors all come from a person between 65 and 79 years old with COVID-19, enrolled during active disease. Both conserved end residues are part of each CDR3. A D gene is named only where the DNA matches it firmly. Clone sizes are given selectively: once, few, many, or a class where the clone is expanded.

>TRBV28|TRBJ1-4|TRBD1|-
TGTGCCAGCAGTTTGGTCAGGGGGCGGCTGGGACTGTTTTTT
CASSLVRGRLGLFF
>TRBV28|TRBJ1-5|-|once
TGTGCCAGCAGTGCCTCCCCCCCCAACAGCCGTCAGCCCCAGCATTTT
CASSASPPNSRQPQHF
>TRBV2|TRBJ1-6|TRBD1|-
TGTGCCAGCACAACACCCGGGACAGGGGTTAATTCACCCCTCCACTTT
CASTTPGTGVNSPLHF
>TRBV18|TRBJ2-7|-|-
TGTGCCAGCTCACCGGCGGAATCTGGTTACTACGAGCAGTACTTC
CASSPAESGYYEQYF
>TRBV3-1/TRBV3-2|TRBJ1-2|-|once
TGTGCCAGCAGCCAACAGGCGAACTATGGCTACACCTTC
CASSQQANYGYTF
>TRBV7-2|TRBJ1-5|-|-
TGTGCCAGCAGCTTCTTGAGGACAGACCCTGATTATAGCAATCAGCCCCAGCATTTT
CASSFLRTDPDYSNQPQHF
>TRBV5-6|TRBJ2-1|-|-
TGTGCCAGCAGCTTAAATGCGGTCCTAGGCTATGAGCAGTTCTTC
CASSLNAVLGYEQFF
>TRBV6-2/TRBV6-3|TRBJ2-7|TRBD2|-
TGTGCCAGCAGTGCGGGACTAGCGGCCTACGAGCAGTACTTC
CASSAGLAAYEQYF
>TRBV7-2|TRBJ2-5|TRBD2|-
TGTGCCAGCAGCTTACAGGTGGCGGGGGGCCAAGAGACCCAGTACTTC
CASSLQVAGGQETQYF
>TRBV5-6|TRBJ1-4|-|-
TGTGCCAGCAGCTTGAATAGTGAAAAACTGTTTTTT
CASSLNSEKLFF
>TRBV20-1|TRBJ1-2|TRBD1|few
TGCAGTGCTAGTAAAACAGGGGACTATGGCTACACCTTC
CSASKTGDYGYTF
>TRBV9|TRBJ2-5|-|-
TGTGCCAGCAGCGTAGCGGCCGGGCAAGAGACCCAGTACTTC
CASSVAAGQETQYF
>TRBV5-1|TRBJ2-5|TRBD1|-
TGCGCCAGCCGATACAGGGGTGGGGAGGAGACCCAGTACTTC
CASRYRGGEETQYF
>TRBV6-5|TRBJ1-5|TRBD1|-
TGTGCCAGCAGTTACTCAAAGGGGGCGGGCAATCAGCCCCAGCATTTT
CASSYSKGAGNQPQHF
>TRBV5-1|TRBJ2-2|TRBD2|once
TGCGCCAGCAGCTCCAGACTAGCGGAAGCCACCGGGGAGCTGTTTTTT
CASSSRLAEATGELFF
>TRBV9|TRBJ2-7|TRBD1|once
TGTGCCAGCAGCGTAAGAATCGGGACAGGTTACGAGCAGTACTTC
CASSVRIGTGYEQYF
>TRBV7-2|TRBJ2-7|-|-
TGTGCCAGCAGCTTATTAGCGGTCTCCTACGAGCAGTACTTC
CASSLLAVSYEQYF
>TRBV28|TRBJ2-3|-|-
TGTGCCAGCAGTTTAACATTCGGGGAAAGCACAGATACGCAGTATTTT
CASSLTFGESTDTQYF
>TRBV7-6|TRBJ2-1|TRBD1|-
TGTGCCAGCAGCTCGGGAGACAGGGGATTTGTCAATGAGCAGTTCTTC
CASSSGDRGFVNEQFF
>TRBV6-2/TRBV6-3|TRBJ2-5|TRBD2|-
TGTGCCAGCAGCCGACTAGCCAGGGAGACCCAGTACTTC
CASSRLARETQYF
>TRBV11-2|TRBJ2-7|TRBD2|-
TGTGCCAGCAGCCCCTCCGGGAGGATATACGAGCAGTACTTC
CASSPSGRIYEQYF
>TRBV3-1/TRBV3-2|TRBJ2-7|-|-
TGTGCCAGCAGCCAAGACCGGGAACTCGAGCAGTACTTC
CASSQDRELEQYF
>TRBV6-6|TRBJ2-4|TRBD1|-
TGTGCCAGCAGCAAAAAATGGGGGACAGGGACGCAACTAGCCAAAAACATTCAGTACTTC
CASSKKWGTGTQLAKNIQYF
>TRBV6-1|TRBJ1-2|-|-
TGTGCCAGCAGTGAAGTGGCAGGCCTCGGAGGCTACACCTTC
CASSEVAGLGGYTF
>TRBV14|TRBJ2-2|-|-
TGTGCCAGGGAAGCGGATATCCGCACCGGGGAGCTGTTTTTT
CAREADIRTGELFF
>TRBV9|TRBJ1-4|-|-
TGTGCCAGCAGCGTATCTCAGGGCCTTAATGAAAAACTGTTTTTT
CASSVSQGLNEKLFF
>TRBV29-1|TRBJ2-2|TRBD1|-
TGCAGCGGGGTGACAGGGGGCCACGGGGAGCTGTTTTTT
CSGVTGGHGELFF
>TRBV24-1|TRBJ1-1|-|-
TGTGCCACCAGTGATTCCGGGGGTCGAACTGAAGCTTTCTTT
CATSDSGGRTEAFF
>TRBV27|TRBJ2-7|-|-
TGTGCCAGCAGGCCCCTGGCGGGGGCTCCCACCTACGAGCAGTACTTC
CASRPLAGAPTYEQYF
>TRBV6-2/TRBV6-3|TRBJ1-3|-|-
TGTGCCAGCAGTTACCTCGGGGGAAACACCATATATTTT
CASSYLGGNTIYF
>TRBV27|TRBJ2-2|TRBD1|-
TGTGCCAGCAGTTTATGGGGACAGAGCTACACCGGGGAGCTGTTTTTT
CASSLWGQSYTGELFF
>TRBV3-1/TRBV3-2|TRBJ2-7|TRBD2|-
TGTGCCAGCCGGGGGGACCCTGGGGGTGGAGAGCAGTACTTC
CASRGDPGGGEQYF
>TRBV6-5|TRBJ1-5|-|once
TGTGCCAGCAGTCGGACAGTTAATCAGCCCCAGCATTTT
CASSRTVNQPQHF
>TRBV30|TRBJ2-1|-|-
TGTGCCTGGAGGTGGGCGTTAACGACCAATGAGCAGTTCTTC
CAWRWALTTNEQFF
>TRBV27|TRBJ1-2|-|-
TGTGCCAGCAGTTTAGCGCCAGGGGATAATGGCTACACCTTC
CASSLAPGDNGYTF
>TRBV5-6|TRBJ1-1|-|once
TGTGCCAGCAGACTTGGTAGCGTCAGAGAAGCTTTCTTT
CASRLGSVREAFF
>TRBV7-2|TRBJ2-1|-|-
TGTGCCAGCAGCTTAGCGCCTAGCTCCTACAATGAGCAGTTCTTC
CASSLAPSSYNEQFF
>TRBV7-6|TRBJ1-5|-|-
TGTGCCAGCAGCTTAGGGGTGGGCCTGCAGAGCAATCAGCCCCAGCATTTT
CASSLGVGLQSNQPQHF
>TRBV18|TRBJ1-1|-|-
TGTGCCAGCTCACCACTTGAAGGGGCGAACACTGAAGCTTTCTTT
CASSPLEGANTEAFF
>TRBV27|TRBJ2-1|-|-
TGTGCCAGCATAGCGGGACAGAACTCCTACAATGAGCAGTTCTTC
CASIAGQNSYNEQFF
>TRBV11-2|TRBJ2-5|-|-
TGTGCCAGCAGGTTAGCGGAGACCCAGTACTTC
CASRLAETQYF
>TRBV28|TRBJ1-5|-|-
TGTGCCAGCAGAGTTGGAGGTCAGCCCCAGCATTTT
CASRVGGQPQHF
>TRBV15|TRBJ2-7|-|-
TGTGCCACCAGCAGAGTCCAGTTCTACGAGCAGTACTTC
CATSRVQFYEQYF
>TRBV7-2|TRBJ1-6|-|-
TGTGCCAGCAGCTTCGGGCAGGGGTTTGGTTCACCCCTCCACTTT
CASSFGQGFGSPLHF
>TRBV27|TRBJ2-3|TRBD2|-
TGTGCCAGCAGTTTGGAGGGGACTAGCGGGATCAGGACAGTAAGGAGTCTGGATACGCAGTATTTT
CASSLEGTSGIRTVRSLDTQYF
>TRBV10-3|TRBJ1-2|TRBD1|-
TGTGCCATCAACCCGAGGGACAGGGGATCCTATGGCTACACCTTC
CAINPRDRGSYGYTF
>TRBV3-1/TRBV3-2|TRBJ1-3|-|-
TGTGCCAGCAGCCAAGAGAGAGGAGGGGTGGTGGGAAACACCATATATTTT
CASSQERGGVVGNTIYF
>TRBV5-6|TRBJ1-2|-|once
TGTGCCAGCAGCTTAGGCCCGGGACAAAGCTACACCTTC
CASSLGPGQSYTF
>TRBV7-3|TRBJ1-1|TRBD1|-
TGTGCCAGCACATCAATGGGACAGATGAACACTGAAGCTTTCTTT
CASTSMGQMNTEAFF
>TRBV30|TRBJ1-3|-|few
TGTGCCTGGAGGGGGGGTGGGGGGGGCATTGGAAACACCATATATTTT
CAWRGGGGGIGNTIYF
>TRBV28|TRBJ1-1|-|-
TGTGCCAGCAGTCCTCCAGGGGTTCGAAACACTGAAGCTTTCTTT
CASSPPGVRNTEAFF
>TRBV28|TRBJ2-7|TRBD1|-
TGTGCCAGTTGGACAGGGGGCCTCTCCTACGAGCAGTACTTC
CASWTGGLSYEQYF